A single sample is the source of the 11 T cell receptor beta chains below, sequenced in a study of PD-1 blockade in classical Hodgkin lymphoma. Sequencing used immunoSEQ multiplex PCR; TCRdb keeps in-frame clones, though not all of them. This repertoire shows tens of thousands of clones, approximately 90% found once; its top ten account for around 8.1%. The sample's time point: cycle 4 day 1 (C4D1), after more than 5 weeks of nivolumab. Relapse after autologous stem cell transplantation occurred in every patient, and brentuximab vedotin exposure varied. The material was peripheral blood mononuclear cells (PBMCs), obtained before the fourth cycle of nivolumab. Receptors originate from a human donor with classical Hodgkin lymphoma.

The chain has TRBV11-2 and TRBJ2-1; no reliable D call. Germline assignment: CDR1 SGHAT and CDR2 FQNNGV. The CDR3 covers 14 residues. V lost 4 bases to trimming and J lost 5 bases, with 12 bases between them. CDR3 coding DNA: TGTGCCAGCAGCTCCACAGCCGGAAACAATGAGCAGTTCTTC. It yields the protein CASSSTAGNNEQFF.

J is TRBJ1-4 and V is TRBV5-1; no clear D. Germline lookup yields CDR1 SGHRS and CDR2 YFSETQ. V lost 5 bases, J lost 0 bases, and 8 bases lay in between. The CDR3 is 14 residues long. The CDR3 DNA reads TGCGCCAGCAGGGTACAAGCAACTAATGAAAAACTGTTTTTT. As protein: CASRVQATNEKLFF. The whole variable domain, remainder taken from reference TRBV5-1 and TRBJ1-4, is KAGVTQTPRYLIKTRGQQVTLSCSPISGHRSVSWYQQTPGQGLQFLFEYFSETQRNKGNFPGRFSGRQFSNSRSEMNVSTLELGDSALYLCASRVQATNEKLFFGSGTQLSVL.

The chain employs TRBV11-2 and TRBJ2-2; 10 bases are shared with TRBD2. The CDR3 has 15 residues. The germline gives CDR1 SGHAT, CDR2 FQNNGV. With V trimmed by 1 base and J by 5 bases, 1 base remained unmatched. This chain's CDR3 is CASSLVAGGTGELFF. The CDR3 coding sequence is TGTGCCAGCAGCTTAGTAGCGGGGGGTACCGGGGAGCTGTTTTTT.

The V gene is TRBV7-6, the J gene TRBJ1-5; possibly TRBD1 for D (6 bases). This CDR3 is 14 amino acids long. Germline V lookup: CDR1 SGHVS, CDR2 FNYEAQ. The V end lost 5 bases, the J end lost 0 bases, and 8 bases lay between the germline ends. Written as DNA, the CDR3 is TGTGCCAGCAGCATGGACAGTAGCAATCAGCCCCAGCATTTT. Translating it yields CASSMDSSNQPQHF.

This clone was seen only once. J is TRBJ2-7 and V is TRBV5-1; 11 bases are shared with TRBD1. The CDR3 totals 15 residues. Trimming removed 3 bases from V and 2 bases from J; junction bases left unmatched: 4. From germline, CDR1 is SGHRS and CDR2 YFSETQ. CDR3 DNA sequence: TGCGCCAGCAGCTGGACAGGGGGCGATACCTACGAGCAGTACTTC. It encodes CASSWTGGDTYEQYF.

This clone has just one count. The V and J genes are TRBV29-1 and TRBJ1-1, with 8 bases identical to TRBD1. Trimming cost V 7 bases and J 3 bases; bases outside gene matches: 19. The germline V gene encodes CDR1 SQVTM and CDR2 ANQGSEA. This CDR3 is built from 17 residues. The CDR3 nucleotides read TGCAGCGCTACCTTCCCTGGACAGGGCCGGCTCTACACTGAAGCTTTCTTT. Its translation: CSATFPGQGRLYTEAFF.

V gene TRBV19 combines with J gene TRBJ1-4; D might be TRBD1 (6 bases). CDR1 and CDR2 (germline): LNHDA, SQIVND (reference sequence). This CDR3 comprises 18 residues. Trimming removed 3 bases from V and 2 bases from J, with 19 bases in between. The CDR3 spells CASSMMAGGGRTNEKLFF. The CDR3 DNA reads TGTGCCAGTAGTATGATGGCGGGGGGCGGTCGTACTAATGAAAAACTGTTTTTT.

The chain joins TRBV5-6 to TRBJ2-3, with D possibly being TRBD2 (6 bases). V lost 1 base and J lost 2, with 11 bases in between. This CDR3 spans 15 amino acids. Per germline, CDR1 SGHDT and CDR2 YYEEEE. The CDR3 DNA follows: TGTGCCAGCAGCTTGTGGGGGGAACCCACAGATACGCAGTATTTT. Amino acid sequence: CASSLWGEPTDTQYF.

The chain uses TRBV5-1 and TRBJ1-2, with D perhaps TRBD1 (6 bases). Trimming took off 4 bases at V and 4 bases at J, with 17 bases between the two ends. The CDR3 spans 15 residues. Germline CDR1 SGHRS, CDR2 YFSETQ. CDR3 DNA: TGCGCCAGCAGCACCGCGGGGGGGGCAGGCTATGGCTACACCTTC. As protein: CASSTAGGAGYGYTF. The variable domain in full, completed from reference TRBV5-1 and TRBJ1-2, reads KAGVTQTPRYLIKTRGQQVTLSCSPISGHRSVSWYQQTPGQGLQFLFEYFSETQRNKGNFPGRFSGRQFSNSRSEMNVSTLELGDSALYLCASSTAGGAGYGYTFGSGTRLTVV.

The V gene is TRBV5-1, the J gene TRBJ1-1, with unresolved D. This CDR3 is built from 13 residues. The V and J ends lost 0 bases and 1 base respectively, with 4 bases between them. Germline CDR1 SGHRS, CDR2 YFSETQ. CDR3 nucleotide sequence: TGCGCCAGCAGCTTGGGAAGGAACACTGAAGCTTTCTTT. It translates to CASSLGRNTEAFF.

V and J are TRBV5-1 and TRBJ2-3; D gene uncertain. CDR1 SGHRS and CDR2 YFSETQ come from the germline V gene. The CDR3 extends over 13 amino acids. V was shortened by 0 bases and J by 6 bases, with 8 bases between the two germline ends. This CDR3 reads CASSLGDRDTQYF. The DNA of the CDR3 is TGCGCCAGCAGCTTGGGAGACCGGGATACGCAGTATTTT. The full variable domain, rest sourced from reference TRBV5-1 and TRBJ2-3, is KAGVTQTPRYLIKTRGQQVTLSCSPISGHRSVSWYQQTPGQGLQFLFEYFSETQRNKGNFPGRFSGRQFSNSRSEMNVSTLELGDSALYLCASSLGDRDTQYFGPGTRLTVL.